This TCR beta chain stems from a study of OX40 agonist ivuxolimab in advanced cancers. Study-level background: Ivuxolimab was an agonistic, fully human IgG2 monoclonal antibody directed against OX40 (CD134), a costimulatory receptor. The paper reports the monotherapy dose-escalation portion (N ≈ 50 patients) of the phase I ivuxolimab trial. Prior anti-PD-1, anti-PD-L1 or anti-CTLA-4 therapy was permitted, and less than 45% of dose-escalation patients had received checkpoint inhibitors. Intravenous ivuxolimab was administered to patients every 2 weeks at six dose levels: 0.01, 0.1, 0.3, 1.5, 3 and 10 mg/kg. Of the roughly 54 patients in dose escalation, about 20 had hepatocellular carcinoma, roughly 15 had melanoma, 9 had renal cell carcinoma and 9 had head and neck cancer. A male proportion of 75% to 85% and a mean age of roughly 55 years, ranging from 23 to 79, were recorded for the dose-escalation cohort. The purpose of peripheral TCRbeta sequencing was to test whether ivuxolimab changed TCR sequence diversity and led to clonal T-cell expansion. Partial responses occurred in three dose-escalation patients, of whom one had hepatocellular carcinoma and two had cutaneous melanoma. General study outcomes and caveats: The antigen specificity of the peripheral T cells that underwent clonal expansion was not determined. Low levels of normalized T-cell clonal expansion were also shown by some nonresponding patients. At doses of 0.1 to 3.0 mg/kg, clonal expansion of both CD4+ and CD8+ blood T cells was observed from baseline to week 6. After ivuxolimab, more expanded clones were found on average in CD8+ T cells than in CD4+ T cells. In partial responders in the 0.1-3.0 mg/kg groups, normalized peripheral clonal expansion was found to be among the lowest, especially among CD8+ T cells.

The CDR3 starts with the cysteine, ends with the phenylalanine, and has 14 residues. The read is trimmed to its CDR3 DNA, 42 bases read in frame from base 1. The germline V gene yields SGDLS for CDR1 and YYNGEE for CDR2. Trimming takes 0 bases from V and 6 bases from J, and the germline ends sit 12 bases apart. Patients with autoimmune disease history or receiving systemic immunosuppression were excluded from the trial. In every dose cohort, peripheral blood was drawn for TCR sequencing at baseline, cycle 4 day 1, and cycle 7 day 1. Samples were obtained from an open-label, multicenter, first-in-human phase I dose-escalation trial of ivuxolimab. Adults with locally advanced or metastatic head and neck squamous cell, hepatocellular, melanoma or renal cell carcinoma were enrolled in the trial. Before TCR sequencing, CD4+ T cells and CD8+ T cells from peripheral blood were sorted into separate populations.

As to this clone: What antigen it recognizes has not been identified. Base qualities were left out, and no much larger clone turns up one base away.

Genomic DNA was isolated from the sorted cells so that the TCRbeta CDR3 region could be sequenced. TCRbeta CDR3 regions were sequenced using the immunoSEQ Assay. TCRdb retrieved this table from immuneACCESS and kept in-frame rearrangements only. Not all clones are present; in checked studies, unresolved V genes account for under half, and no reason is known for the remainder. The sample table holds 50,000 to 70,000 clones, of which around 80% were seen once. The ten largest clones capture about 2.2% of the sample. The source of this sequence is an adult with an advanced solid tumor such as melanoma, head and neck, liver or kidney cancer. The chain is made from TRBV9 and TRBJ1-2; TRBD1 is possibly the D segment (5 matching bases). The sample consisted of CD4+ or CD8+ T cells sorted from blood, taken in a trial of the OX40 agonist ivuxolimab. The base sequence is TGTGCCAGCAGCGTAGTTGCTGGGGGGAATGGCTACACCTTC. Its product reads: CASSVVAGGNGYTF. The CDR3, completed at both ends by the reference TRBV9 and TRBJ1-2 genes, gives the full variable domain DSGVTQTPKHLITATGQRVTLRCSPRSGDLSVYWYQQSLDQGLQFLIQYYNGEERAKGNILERFSAQQFPDLHSELNLSSLELGDSALYFCASSVVAGGNGYTFGSGTRLTVV.